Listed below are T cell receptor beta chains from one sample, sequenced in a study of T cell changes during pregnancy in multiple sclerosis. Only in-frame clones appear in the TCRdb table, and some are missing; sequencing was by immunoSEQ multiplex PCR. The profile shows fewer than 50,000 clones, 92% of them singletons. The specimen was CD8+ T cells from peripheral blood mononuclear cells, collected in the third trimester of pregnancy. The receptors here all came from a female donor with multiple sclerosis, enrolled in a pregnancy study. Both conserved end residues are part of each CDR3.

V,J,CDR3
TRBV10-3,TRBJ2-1,CAISDAGLAVDEQFF
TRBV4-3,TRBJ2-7,CASSQEASGSYEQYF
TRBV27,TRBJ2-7,CASSLEQGMVSEQYF
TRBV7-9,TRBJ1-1,CASSPLGRGFTEAFF
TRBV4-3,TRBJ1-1,CASSQGRGAVPTEAFF
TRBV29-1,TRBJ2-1,CSVVASHNEQFF
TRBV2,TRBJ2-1,CASSGLAEPLVRLEQFF
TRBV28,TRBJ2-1,CASSPSSGVEQFF
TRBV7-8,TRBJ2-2,CASSLYRTGVNTGELFF
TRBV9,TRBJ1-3,CASSVGQGNTIYF
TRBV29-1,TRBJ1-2,CSVEEVGVYGYTF
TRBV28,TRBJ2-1,CASSFYPGTSGRGRGYYEQFF
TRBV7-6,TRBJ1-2,CASSLGGGGGDGYTF
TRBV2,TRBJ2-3,CASGTSGDRTDTQYF
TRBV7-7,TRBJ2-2,CASSLSRSTGELFF
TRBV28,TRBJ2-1,CATRTSGYNEQFF
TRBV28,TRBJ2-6,CASIPASSGANVLTF
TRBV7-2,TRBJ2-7,CASSTYRGRLAGGPEQYF
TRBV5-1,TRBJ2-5,CASSLTPLQETQYF
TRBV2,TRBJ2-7,CATEEGRLDYEQYF
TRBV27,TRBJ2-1,CASSFGTSGVNEQFF
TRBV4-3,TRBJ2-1,CASSQGGGSLNEQFF
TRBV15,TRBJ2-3,CATSRDLLAISTDTQYF
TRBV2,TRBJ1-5,CASSERNQPQHF
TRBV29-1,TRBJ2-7,CSVETAAYERYF